These 25 T cell receptor beta chains originate from one sample sequenced in a study of technical replicates of blood from a few donors. TCRdb's copy holds only in-frame clones and misses some; the assay was immunoSEQ multiplex PCR. The top ten hold roughly 0.25% of the sample, which has around 85,000 clones, roughly 94% seen once. Sequencing used T cells isolated from PBMCs. Receptor source: a human donor in good health.

This sequence joins TRBV5-5 and TRBJ1-1, with D maybe TRBD1 (5 bases). In germline, CDR1 is SGHKS, CDR2 YYEKEE (reference sequence). The CDR3 length is 15 residues. V lost 0 bases to trimming and J lost 0 bases, with 9 bases between them. The DNA of the CDR3 is TGTGCCAGCAGCTTGGGGGGGAGGATGAACACTGAAGCTTTCTTT. It encodes CASSLGGRMNTEAFF.

The V gene is TRBV6-1, the J gene TRBJ2-4; 13 positions match TRBD2. Germline CDR1 and CDR2: MNHNS and SASEGT. V shed 2 bases, J shed 0 bases, and the junction held 16 bases outside the gene matches. The CDR3 has 22 residues. The CDR3 DNA reads as TGTGCCAGCAGTGAATGGTTCATGGGACTAGCGGGAAAATTGCTAGCCAAAAACATTCAGTACTTC. Translation: CASSEWFMGLAGKLLAKNIQYF.

This rearrangement joins TRBV30 to TRBJ2-1; D is perhaps TRBD1 (5 bases). The CDR3 is 18 residues long. The V and J ends lost 4 bases and 4 bases respectively, with 26 bases between them. Germline V gives CDR1 GTSNPN, CDR2 SVGIG (reference sequence). The CDR3 DNA is TGTGCCTGGACGATGTCGGGCCTCATCGGTAGGGGTTACAATGAGCAGTTCTTC. As protein: CAWTMSGLIGRGYNEQFF.

V usage is TRBV28 and J usage is TRBJ1-1; D is ambiguous. From germline, CDR1 is MDHEN and CDR2 SYDVKM. The CDR3 loop spans 12 amino acids. V gave up 8 bases and J gave up 7 bases, with 14 bases separating them. In nucleotides, the CDR3 is TGTGCCAGCGTATTAGCCGGGAGTGAAGCTTTCTTT. Amino acid sequence: CASVLAGSEAFF.

The chain employs TRBV6-6 and TRBJ2-7; 10 bases match TRBD1. Germline loops: CDR1 MNHNY, CDR2 SVGAGI (reference sequence). Trimming removed 6 bases from V and 6 bases from J; junction bases left unmatched: 14. CDR3 length: 16 residues. The CDR3 nucleotides read TGTGCCAGCAGCCGGACGAAAGCGACAGGGGGCGGCGAGCAGTACTTC. Its protein is CASSRTKATGGGEQYF.

The V gene is TRBV15, the J gene TRBJ2-7, with 11 positions matching TRBD2. V shed 4 bases and J 5 bases; nucleotides not matched to a gene: 19. The CDR3 extends over 19 amino acids. Looked up from germline, CDR1 is LNHNV and CDR2 is YYDKDF (reference sequence). In nucleotides, the CDR3 is TGTGCCACCAGCAATTCCTTAGGACTAGCGGGCACCAACTTCCACGAGCAGTACTTC. Residues: CATSNSLGLAGTNFHEQYF.

This sequence joins TRBV7-9 and TRBJ2-7, with 8 bases fitting TRBD2. The V and J ends lost 8 bases and 6 bases, in that order; junction bases with no gene match: 12. The CDR3 totals 14 residues. In germline, CDR1 is SEHNR, CDR2 FQNEAQ (reference sequence). CDR3: CASSPGGGRIEQYF. CDR3 in DNA: TGTGCCAGCTCCCCGGGCGGGGGGAGGATCGAGCAGTACTTC.

The J gene is TRBJ2-7, the V gene TRBV29-1; 12 bases are shared with TRBD2. The CDR3 consists of 14 residues. The germline V gene has CDR1 SQVTM and CDR2 ANQGSEA. J was trimmed by 3 bases and V by 4 bases; bases with no gene match: 4. DNA for the CDR3: TGCAGCGTTGCCCTAGCGGGAGGGCTCTACGAGCAGTACTTC. Its protein is CSVALAGGLYEQYF.

The chain is built from TRBV27 and TRBJ2-5, with 9 bases identical to TRBD2. CDR1 is MNHEY and CDR2 is SMNVEV in the germline V gene (reference sequence). V shed 6 bases and J 5 bases; nucleotides not matched to a gene: 16. The CDR3 is 17 residues long. Here the CDR3 reads CASSLVAGVGIKETQYF. DNA of the CDR3: TGTGCCAGCAGCCTGGTAGCGGGGGTGGGAATTAAGGAGACCCAGTACTTC.

Only one count was recorded for this clone. The genes are TRBV6-5 and TRBJ1-1; D is unclear. V dropped 6 bases and J dropped 1 base, with 15 bases sitting between them. CDR1 MNHEY and CDR2 SVGAGI come from the germline V gene. The CDR3 is 15 residues long. CDR3 nucleotides: TGTGCCAGCAGAAGAGGTGGCGGATGGAACACTGAAGCTTTCTTT. Protein sequence: CASRRGGGWNTEAFF.

The chain recombines TRBV6-5 with TRBJ2-5; D is possibly TRBD2 (5 bases). Germline V CDR1 and CDR2: MNHEY, SVGAGI. Trimming took 0 bases from V and 5 from J, leaving 10 bases between them. This CDR3 has 14 amino acids. The DNA of the CDR3 is TGTGCCAGCAGTTACTCTTCGGGAAGGGAGACCCAGTACTTC. It yields the protein CASSYSSGRETQYF.

The chain combines TRBV7-9 with TRBJ2-1, with 10 nucleotides matching TRBD2. V gave up 5 bases and J gave up 4 bases; unmatched junction bases: 11. The CDR3 runs to 17 residues. CDR1 SEHNR and CDR2 FQNEAQ come from the germline V gene (reference sequence). CDR3 residues: CASSPYIGTSAYNEQFF. In DNA form, the CDR3 reads TGTGCCAGCAGCCCATACATCGGGACTAGCGCTTACAATGAGCAGTTCTTC.

This chain uses TRBV4-1 with TRBJ2-7; 10 bases are shared with TRBD1. CDR1 and CDR2 from the germline V gene are MGHRA and YSYEKL. CDR3 size: 16 residues. The trim removed 1 base at V and 3 bases at J, leaving 6 bases unmatched. CDR3 amino acids: CASSQVPGQGFYEQYF. The CDR3 DNA follows: TGCGCCAGCAGCCAAGTTCCGGGACAGGGGTTCTACGAGCAGTACTTC.

The chain carries TRBV6-1 and TRBJ1-1, with unresolved D. This CDR3 spans 14 amino acids. Trimming stripped 4 bases from V and 1 base from J, with 10 bases between. Germline CDR1 is MNHNS and CDR2 is SASEGT. CDR3 loop: CASSVSGENTEAFF. CDR3 DNA sequence: TGTGCCAGCAGTGTTTCCGGAGAGAACACTGAAGCTTTCTTT.

The CDR3 DNA follows: TGTGCCGGATGGACAGGACTCTCTGGAAACACCATATATTTT. It encodes CAGWTGLSGNTIYF. This chain joins TRBV2 and TRBJ1-3; TRBD1 agrees at 7 bases. CDR3 length equals 14 residues. Losses at the gene ends were 11 bases for V and 0 bases for J; bases not matched to a gene: 7. The germline gives CDR1 SNHLY, CDR2 FYNNEI.

The count of this clone is one. This chain links TRBV7-9 with TRBJ1-1; 7 bases agree with TRBD1. This CDR3 comprises 14 residues. CDR1 and CDR2 (germline): SEHNR, FQNEAQ (reference sequence). The junction had 6 bases not matched to a gene; V was cut back by 2 bases and J by 6 bases. Here the CDR3 DNA reads TGTGCCAGCAGCTTACAGGGGGAAGCTTCTGAAGCTTTCTTT. It translates to CASSLQGEASEAFF.

CDR3 sequence (DNA): TGTGCCAGCAGCTTAAGACTAGCATTTTTCAATGAGCAGTTCTTC. This codes for CASSLRLAFFNEQFF. The V and J genes are TRBV13 and TRBJ2-1; 7 nucleotides line up with TRBD2. Germline trimming cut 2 bases from V and 6 bases from J; bases unmatched to any gene: 7. The CDR3 runs 15 residues. The germline V gene encodes CDR1 PRHDT and CDR2 FYEKMQ (reference sequence). Full variable domain (outside the CDR3, taken from reference TRBV13 and TRBJ2-1): AAGVIQSPRHLIKEKRETATLKCYPIPRHDTVYWYQQGPGQDPQFLISFYEKMQSDKGSIPDRFSAQQFSDYHSELNMSSLELGDSALYFCASSLRLAFFNEQFFGPGTRLTVL.

The chain links TRBV23-1 to TRBJ1-2; TRBD1 matches 10 bases. TRBV23-1 belongs to the ORF category, with a function that is uncertain. The ends lost 11 bases at V and 8 bases at J; junction bases unmatched: 8. The CDR3 totals 12 residues. The CDR3 nucleotides are TGCGCCTGTGCCGGGACAGGGGAGGGCTACACCTTC. The encoded protein is CACAGTGEGYTF.

CDR3 bases: TGTGCCACCAGCAGAGATTGGGCGATACTAGCGGAACCCTTTAGCACAGATACGCAGTATTTT. Translation: CATSRDWAILAEPFSTDTQYF. The chain links TRBV15 to TRBJ2-3; 8 bases fit TRBD2. With 0 bases clipped from V and 0 bases from J, the junction kept 17 bases outside the gene matches. The CDR3 length is 21 residues. The germline V gene has CDR1 LNHNV and CDR2 YYDKDF (reference sequence).

The V and J genes are TRBV5-4 and TRBJ2-1; D possibly corresponds to TRBD1 (5 bases). This CDR3 comprises 14 residues. V shed 4 bases and J shed 0 bases, with 8 bases lying between them. The germline gives CDR1 SGHNT, CDR2 YYREEE (reference sequence). CDR3 nucleotide sequence: TGTGCCAGCAGCCCCAGGGACTCCTACAATGAGCAGTTCTTC. Amino acid sequence: CASSPRDSYNEQFF.

The genes are TRBV6-6 and TRBJ2-3, with D possibly matching TRBD1 (5 bases). This CDR3 has 14 amino acids. Trimming left V 6 bases short and J 1 base short, with 11 bases between. Germline V gene sequence: CDR1 MNHNY, CDR2 SVGAGI (reference sequence). CDR3 DNA sequence: TGTGCCAGCAGCCTCAGGGTTGGCACAGATACGCAGTATTTT. Translation: CASSLRVGTDTQYF.

Here the CDR3 reads CASSEARQGLAQYF. As DNA, the CDR3 is TGTGCCAGCAGTGAAGCGCGGCAGGGACTGGCCCAGTACTTC. This sequence joins TRBV6-1 and TRBJ2-5; D perhaps matches TRBD2 (6 bases). V was shortened by 0 bases and J by 9 bases, with 14 bases between the two germline ends. Germline CDR1 and CDR2: MNHNS and SASEGT. The CDR3 extends over 14 amino acids.

J is TRBJ2-1 and V is TRBV4-2, with 14 bases lining up with TRBD2. This CDR3 region has 16 residues. Germline trimming cut 1 base from V and 7 bases from J; bases unmatched to any gene: 3. The germline gives CDR1 LGHNA, CDR2 YNFKEQ. The CDR3 nucleotides read TGTGCCAGCAGCCAAGGACTAGCGGGGGGGCAAAATGAGCAGTTCTTC. Amino acid sequence: CASSQGLAGGQNEQFF.

The J gene is TRBJ1-1, the V gene TRBV4-1; D is possibly TRBD1 (5 bases). The length of the CDR3 is 13 residues. Germline V gene data show CDR1 as MGHRA and CDR2 as YSYEKL. Trimming left V 4 bases short and J 4 bases short, with 10 bases between. The CDR3, as DNA: TGCGCCAGCAGCCCTCAGGGTTTCACTGAAGCTTTCTTT. This sequence encodes CASSPQGFTEAFF.

This clone occurred once. The V and J genes are TRBV12-5 and TRBJ2-1; D ambiguous. Trimming removed 6 bases at V and 13 bases at J, with 37 bases between. CDR3 length equals 19 residues. The germline V gene has CDR1 LGHNT and CDR2 FRNRAP. This CDR3 is CASGSIRMRSSTVLRRQFF. Written as DNA, the CDR3 is TGTGCTAGTGGATCGATCCGAATGAGAAGCTCAACGGTGCTTCGTAGACAGTTCTTC.